A selection of T cell receptor beta chains follows, all from one sample in a study of identical twins. TCRdb independently ran MiXCR on the 5' RACE reads; one entry per CDR3 protein. The sample has hundreds of thousands of distinct CDR3 sequences, about 7.1% seen once. The same data also went into a second study, on yellow fever vaccine responses in identical twins.

The specimen was PBMCs. All receptors derive from a woman younger than 35 in good health. Both conserved end residues are trimmed from each CDR3. Part of the rows lack a size; the others show once, few, many or a class for expanded clones.

>TRBV29-1|many|TRBJ2-1
SVEGTGGYNEQF
>TRBV24-1|NA|TRBJ2-2
ATSDLSAGVNTGELF
>TRBV7-9|many|TRBJ1-4
ASSSAGQGANEKLF
>TRBV5-1|NA|TRBJ2-5
ASSWTGEKTQY
>TRBV28|many|TRBJ1-2
ASSEAATYGYT
>TRBV20-1|many|TRBJ2-3
SADDRATQY
>TRBV20-1|NA|TRBJ1-4
SAREGGVGEKLF
>TRBV4-1|few|TRBJ2-7
ASSGLWGIYEQY
>TRBV12-3/TRBV12-4|NA|TRBJ1-2
ASTLDRSYGYT
>TRBV20-1|few|TRBJ2-1
SAAGPSTSYNEQF
>TRBV20-1|few|TRBJ2-4
SAMELLAKNIQY
>TRBV7-7|NA|TRBJ2-5
ASTPQLAGGPRETQY
>TRBV12-3/TRBV12-4|few|TRBJ2-4
ASSDPGAKNIQY
>TRBV14|many|TRBJ2-2
ASSQEMIGGRLF
>TRBV2|NA|TRBJ1-1
ASSSGHSGPEAF
>TRBV5-1|many|TRBJ2-2
ASSAPNTGELF
>TRBV20-1|many|TRBJ2-5
SASKQGPQETQY
>TRBV20-1|NA|TRBJ2-2
SARDVPSGGLPGELF
>TRBV20-1|many|TRBJ1-6
SASPRVIYSPLH
>TRBV20-1|few|TRBJ2-1
SARVLTGLAVPQF
>TRBV5-1|NA|TRBJ2-7
ASSWGDVVYEQY
>TRBV27|many|TRBJ1-1
ASRKGGLNTEAF
>TRBV7-9|many|TRBJ2-5
ASSREGSQETQY
>TRBV12-3/TRBV12-4|many|TRBJ1-3
ASSPQTGLLTNFGTIY
>TRBV3-1|NA|TRBJ1-2
ASSQDGFRGYT
>TRBV7-9|NA|TRBJ2-2
ASSFWVAANTGELF
>TRBV25-1|NA|TRBJ2-7
ASSDHTDGTASSYEQY
>TRBV4-1|few|TRBJ2-3
ASSQSSSGGVTDTQY
>TRBV12-3/TRBV12-4|many|TRBJ2-2
ASSWGGSTGELF
>TRBV29-1|many|TRBJ2-3
SDLNMDTQY
>TRBV7-6|many|TRBJ1-2
ASSLSGEDGYT
>TRBV20-1|few|TRBJ2-3
SARDPAGKDTQY
>TRBV3-1|NA|TRBJ2-2
ASSQGGVSGAITGELF
>TRBV20-1|NA|TRBJ2-1
SARAGVSGFTSSYNEQF
>TRBV20-1|few|TRBJ2-3
SAPGGGSTDTQY
>TRBV6-1|many|TRBJ1-1
ASSEAPTGGTEAF
>TRBV5-1|NA|TRBJ2-3
ASSLAGTSGSMRDTQY
>TRBV6-1|NA|TRBJ1-2
ASSDEGPETYGYT
>TRBV4-1|NA|TRBJ1-2
ASSQDFPRSYT
>TRBV12-3/TRBV12-4|NA|TRBJ2-5
ASSGYETQY
>TRBV7-2|NA|TRBJ1-1
ASSLAVSTEAF
>TRBV12-3/TRBV12-4|NA|TRBJ2-1
ASSPLSFNEQF
>TRBV6-4|NA|TRBJ2-5
ASSRTSGSAETQY
>TRBV2|many|TRBJ2-1
ASSGVPSYNEQF
>TRBV15|NA|TRBJ1-1
ATSRGALNTEAF
>TRBV9|many|TRBJ1-1
ASSVGSQTEAF
>TRBV28|many|TRBJ1-5
ASGRLWETSNQPQH
>TRBV3-1|NA|TRBJ2-2
ASSPVGNTNTGELF
>TRBV27|many|TRBJ2-1
ASSLRTSGNEQF
>TRBV4-1|NA|TRBJ2-3
ASSQVEGSLGTDTQY
>TRBV5-4|many|TRBJ2-1
ASSTQGGGLYNEQF
>TRBV29-1|few|TRBJ1-2
SVPGRQSSYLRGYT
>TRBV12-3/TRBV12-4|many|TRBJ1-1
ASRTTQGRVTEAF
>TRBV12-3/TRBV12-4|few|TRBJ1-6
ASSLGQSLNSPLH
>TRBV3-1|many|TRBJ2-3
ASSPGLAGAGATQY
>TRBV20-1|few|TRBJ1-2
SAPLRGQGNYGYT
>TRBV28|few|TRBJ2-5
ASRGQGDGETQY
>TRBV20-1|NA|TRBJ2-1
SAPPNGIGNEQF
>TRBV20-1|few|TRBJ2-5
SASPASGRARETQY
>TRBV12-3/TRBV12-4|NA|TRBJ2-7
ASSSVDYEQY